A few counts support the clone carrying this T cell receptor beta chain. The antigen is undetermined. The CDR3 is 15 amino acids. The V and J ends lost 1 base and 4 bases respectively, with 11 bases between them. Germline CDR1 and CDR2: MNHNS and SASEGT. This record belongs to a study of cytomegalovirus exposure and HLA in healthy donors. General observations from the study: Most TCR beta V segments were productive about 90% or about 30% of the time in an earlier analysis. TCR beta V- and J-gene trimming, according to a later analysis, was linked to a missense DCLRE1C variant. Researchers reportedly found TCR beta sequences accurately predicted most subjects' HLA-A and HLA-B alleles. The study designated 150 or so TCR beta chains cytomegalovirus-associated.

Vbeta (60) and Jbeta (13) primers were used in the PCR. Assay: immunoSEQ multiplex PCR; the TCRdb copy retains only in-frame clones and omits some. The sample includes 140,000 to 150,000 clones, roughly a tenth of them seen just once. This TCR derives from a male donor in good health and CMV-seronegative. Sequenced sample: PBMCs. This chain connects TRBV6-1 to TRBJ2-1, with D hard to call. CDR3 region: CASSEDGALYNEQFF. The DNA of the CDR3 is TGTGCCAGCAGTGAAGATGGAGCGCTGTACAATGAGCAGTTCTTC.